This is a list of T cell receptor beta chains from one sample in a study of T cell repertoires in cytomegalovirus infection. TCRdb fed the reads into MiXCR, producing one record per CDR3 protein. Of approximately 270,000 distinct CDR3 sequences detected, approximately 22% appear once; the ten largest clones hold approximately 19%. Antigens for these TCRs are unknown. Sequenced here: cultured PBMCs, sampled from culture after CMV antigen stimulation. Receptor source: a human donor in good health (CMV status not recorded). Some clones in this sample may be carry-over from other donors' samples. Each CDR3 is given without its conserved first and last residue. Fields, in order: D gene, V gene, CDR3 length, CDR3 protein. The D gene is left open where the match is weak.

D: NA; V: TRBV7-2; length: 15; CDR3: ASSLVKLALGTDTQY
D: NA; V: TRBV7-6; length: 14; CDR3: ASSLRESPTDNEQF
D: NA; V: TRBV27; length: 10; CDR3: ASSPPGGKLF
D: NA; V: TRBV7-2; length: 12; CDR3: ASSLELTTDTQY
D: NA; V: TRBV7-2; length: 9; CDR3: ASSLKLTQY
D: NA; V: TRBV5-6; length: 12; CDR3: ASSLAHKNTEAF
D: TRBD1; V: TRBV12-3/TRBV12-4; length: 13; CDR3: ASSSSGTAYQPQH
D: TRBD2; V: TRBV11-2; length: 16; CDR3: ASTRSAGGISSYNEQF
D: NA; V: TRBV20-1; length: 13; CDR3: SAREGSTSTDTQY
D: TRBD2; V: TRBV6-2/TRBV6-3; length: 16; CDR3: ASSYQSASGIGTDTQY
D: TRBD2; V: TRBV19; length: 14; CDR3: ASSSRLAGVTGELF
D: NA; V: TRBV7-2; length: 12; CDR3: ASSLSRDLWGYT
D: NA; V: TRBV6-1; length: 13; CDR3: ASSEEWGSYNEQF
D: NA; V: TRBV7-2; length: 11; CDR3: ASSKTVNTEAF
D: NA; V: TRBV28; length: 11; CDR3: ASSSPLYTEAF
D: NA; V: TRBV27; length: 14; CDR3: ASSPPTAANTGELF
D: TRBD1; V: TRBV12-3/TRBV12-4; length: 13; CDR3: ASSRPDRAGDEQY
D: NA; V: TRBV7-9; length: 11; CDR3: ASSLAAGDEAF
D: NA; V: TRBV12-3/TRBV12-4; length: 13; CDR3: ASGTGDTQRNEQF
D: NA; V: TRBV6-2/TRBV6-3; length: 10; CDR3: ASSSRGHEQY
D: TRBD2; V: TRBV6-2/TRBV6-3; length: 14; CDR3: ASSYPGLAIRDEQF
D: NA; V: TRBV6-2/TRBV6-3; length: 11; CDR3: ASHGLGREPQH
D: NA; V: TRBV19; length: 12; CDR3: ASTLGHGNQPQH
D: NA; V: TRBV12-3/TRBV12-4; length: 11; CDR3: ASAVSSGNTIY
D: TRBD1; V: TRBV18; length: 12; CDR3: ASSPGQINYGYT
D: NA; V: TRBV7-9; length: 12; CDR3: ATSGDQELYEQY
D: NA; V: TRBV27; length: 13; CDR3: ASSLNAWRTYEQY
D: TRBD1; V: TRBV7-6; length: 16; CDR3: ASSSPGQGFSGANVLT
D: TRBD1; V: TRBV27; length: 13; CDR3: ASSSPRGHSYEQY
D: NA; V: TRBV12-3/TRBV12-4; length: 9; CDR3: ASSYRLEQY
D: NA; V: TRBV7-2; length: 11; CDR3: ASSSDSNYGYT
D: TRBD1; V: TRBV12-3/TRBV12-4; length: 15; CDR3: ASSRTGGSLAKNIQY
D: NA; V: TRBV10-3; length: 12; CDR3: AISESRALETQY
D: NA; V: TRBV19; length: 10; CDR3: ASSNNRGGYT
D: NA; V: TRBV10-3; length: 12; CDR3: AISESLSLYEQY
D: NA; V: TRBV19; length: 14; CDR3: ASSILATKRENEQF
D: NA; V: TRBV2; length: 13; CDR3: ASRPGTGSNQPQH
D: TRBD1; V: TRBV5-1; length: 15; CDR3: ASSPRQGIEGRSPLH
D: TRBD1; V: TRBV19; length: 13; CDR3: ASSPGQGASETQY
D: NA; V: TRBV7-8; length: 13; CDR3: ASSLVRFPHNEQF
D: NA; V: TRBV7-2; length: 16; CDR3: ASSLVERGVGLRNTIY
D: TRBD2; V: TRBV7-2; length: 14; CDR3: ASSQTGTSEQETQY
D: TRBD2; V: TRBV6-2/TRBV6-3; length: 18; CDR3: ASSPDPNGRGRESTDTQY
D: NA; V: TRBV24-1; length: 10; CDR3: ATSIKNNEQF
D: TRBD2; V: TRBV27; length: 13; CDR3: ASRASGGSGDPQY
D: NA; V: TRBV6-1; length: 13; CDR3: ASRALANIGTEAF
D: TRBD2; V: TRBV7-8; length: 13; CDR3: ASSPGTSGINEQF
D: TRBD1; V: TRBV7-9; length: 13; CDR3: ASSSGTGTQETQY
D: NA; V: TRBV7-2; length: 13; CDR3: ASSPLGSGSYEQY
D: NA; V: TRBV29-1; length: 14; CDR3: SVEPLGLSGANVLT
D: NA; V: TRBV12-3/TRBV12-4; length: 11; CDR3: ASSLQEGNEQF
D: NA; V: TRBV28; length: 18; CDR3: ASSLWLGVPNRDTQETQY
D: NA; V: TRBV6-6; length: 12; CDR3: ASSYSAQNTEAF